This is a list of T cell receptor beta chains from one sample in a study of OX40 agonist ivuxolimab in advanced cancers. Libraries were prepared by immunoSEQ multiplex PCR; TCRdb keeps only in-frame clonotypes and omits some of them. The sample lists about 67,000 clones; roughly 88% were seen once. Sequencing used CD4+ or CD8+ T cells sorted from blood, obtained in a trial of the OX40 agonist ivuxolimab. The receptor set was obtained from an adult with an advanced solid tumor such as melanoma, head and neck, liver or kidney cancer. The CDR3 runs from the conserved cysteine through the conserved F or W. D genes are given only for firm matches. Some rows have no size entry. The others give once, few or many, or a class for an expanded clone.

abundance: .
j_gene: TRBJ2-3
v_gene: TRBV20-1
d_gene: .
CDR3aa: CSAIITDTQYF
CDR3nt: TGCAGTGCTATCATCACAGATACGCAGTATTTT

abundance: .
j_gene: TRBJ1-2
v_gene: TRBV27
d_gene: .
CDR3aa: CASADLTRAHYGYTF
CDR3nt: TGTGCCAGCGCCGACCTCACCAGAGCCCACTATGGCTACACCTTC

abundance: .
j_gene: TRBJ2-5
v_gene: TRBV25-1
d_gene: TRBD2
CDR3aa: CASSEAGGRTQYF
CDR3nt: TGTGCCAGCAGTGAGGCGGGGGGGAGGACCCAGTACTTC

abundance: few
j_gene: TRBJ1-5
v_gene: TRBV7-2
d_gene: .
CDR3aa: CASSHEGNQPQHF
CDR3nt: TGTGCCAGCAGCCACGAAGGCAATCAGCCCCAGCATTTT

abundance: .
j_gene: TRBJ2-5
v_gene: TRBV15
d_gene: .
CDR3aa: CATLDRGKETQYF
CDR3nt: TGTGCCACCTTAGATAGAGGAAAGGAGACCCAGTACTTC

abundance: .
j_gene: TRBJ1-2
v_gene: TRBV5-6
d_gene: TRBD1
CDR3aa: CASRTTGPTYGYTF
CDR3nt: TGTGCCAGCAGGACGACAGGGCCTACCTATGGCTACACCTTC

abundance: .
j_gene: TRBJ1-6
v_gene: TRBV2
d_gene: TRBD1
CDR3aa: CASLTNRGSNSPLHF
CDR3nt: TGTGCCAGCCTTACGAACAGGGGTTCTAATTCACCCCTCCACTTT

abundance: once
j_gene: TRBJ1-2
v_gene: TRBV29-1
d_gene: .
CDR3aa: CSGGGEGLGYTF
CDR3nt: TGCAGCGGCGGGGGGGAAGGGCTTGGCTACACCTTC

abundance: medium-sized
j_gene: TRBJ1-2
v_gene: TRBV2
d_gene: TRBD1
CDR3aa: CASSATGEGGYTF
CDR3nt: TGTGCCAGCAGCGCGACAGGGGAAGGTGGCTACACCTTC

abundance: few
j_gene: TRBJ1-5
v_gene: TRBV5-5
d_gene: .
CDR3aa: CASSLVPGEQPQHF
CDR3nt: TGTGCCAGCAGCTTGGTTCCCGGGGAACAGCCCCAGCATTTT

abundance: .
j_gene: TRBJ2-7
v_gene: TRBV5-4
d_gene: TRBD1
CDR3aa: CASSSKQGGGYEQYF
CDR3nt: TGTGCCAGCAGCAGTAAACAGGGGGGCGGCTACGAGCAGTACTTC

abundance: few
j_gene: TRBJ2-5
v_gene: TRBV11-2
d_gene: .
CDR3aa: CASSPDGVETQYF
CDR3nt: TGTGCCAGCAGCCCCGACGGGGTAGAGACCCAGTACTTC

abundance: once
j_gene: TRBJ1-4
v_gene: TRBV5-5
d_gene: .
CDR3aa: CASSLFGRQPEKLFF
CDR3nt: TGTGCCAGCAGCCTCTTCGGTAGGCAGCCCGAAAAACTGTTTTTT

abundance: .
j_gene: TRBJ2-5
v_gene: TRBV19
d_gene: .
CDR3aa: CASSIGWAAGQETQYF
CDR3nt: TGTGCCAGTAGTATAGGTTGGGCCGCGGGCCAAGAGACCCAGTACTTC

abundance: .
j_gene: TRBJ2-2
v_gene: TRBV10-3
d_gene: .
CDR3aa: CAISDKGLGTGELFF
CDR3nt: TGTGCCATCAGTGATAAGGGATTAGGCACCGGGGAGCTGTTTTTT

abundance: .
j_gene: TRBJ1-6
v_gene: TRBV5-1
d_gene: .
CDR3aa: CASSLAQGLASPLHF
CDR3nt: TGCGCCAGCAGCTTGGCCCAGGGTCTGGCGTCACCCCTCCACTTT

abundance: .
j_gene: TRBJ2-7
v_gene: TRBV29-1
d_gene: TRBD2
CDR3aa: CSVTGLAASYEQYF
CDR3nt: TGCAGCGTTACGGGACTAGCGGCCTCCTACGAGCAGTACTTC

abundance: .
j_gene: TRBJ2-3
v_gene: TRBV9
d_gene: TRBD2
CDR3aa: CASSSSGLAGRGTQYF
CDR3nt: TGTGCCAGCAGCTCTTCCGGACTAGCGGGGCGGGGTACGCAGTATTTT

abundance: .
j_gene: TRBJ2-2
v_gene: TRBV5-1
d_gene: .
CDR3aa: CASNPNTGELFF
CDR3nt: TGCGCCAGCAATCCGAACACCGGGGAGCTGTTTTTT

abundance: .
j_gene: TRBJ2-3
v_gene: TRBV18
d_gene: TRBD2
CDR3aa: CASSPLKLAGITDTQYF
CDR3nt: TGTGCCAGCTCACCCTTGAAACTAGCGGGGATCACAGATACGCAGTATTTT

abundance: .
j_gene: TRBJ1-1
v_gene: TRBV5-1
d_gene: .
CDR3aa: CASSPGAQMNTEAFF
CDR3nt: TGCGCCAGCAGCCCCGGGGCGCAGATGAACACTGAAGCTTTCTTT

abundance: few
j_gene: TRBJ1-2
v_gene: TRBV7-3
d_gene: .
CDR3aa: CASTGYTF
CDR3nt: TGTGCCAGCACGGGCTACACCTTC

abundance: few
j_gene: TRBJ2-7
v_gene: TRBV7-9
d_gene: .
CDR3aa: CASSSWDSRGQYF
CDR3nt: TGTGCCAGCAGCTCATGGGACTCGCGAGGGCAGTACTTC

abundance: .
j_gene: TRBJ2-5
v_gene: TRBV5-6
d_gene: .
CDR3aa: CASSRWGAAKGETQYF
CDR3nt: TGTGCCAGCAGCCGGTGGGGCGCGGCGAAAGGGGAGACCCAGTACTTC

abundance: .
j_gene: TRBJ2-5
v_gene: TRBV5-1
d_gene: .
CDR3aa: CASSFIGAGQETQYF
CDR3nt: TGCGCCAGCAGCTTTATCGGCGCAGGCCAAGAGACCCAGTACTTC

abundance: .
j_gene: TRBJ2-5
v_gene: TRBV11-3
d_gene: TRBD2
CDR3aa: CASSLSGGKTQYF
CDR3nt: TGTGCCAGCAGCTTATCGGGGGGGAAGACCCAGTACTTC

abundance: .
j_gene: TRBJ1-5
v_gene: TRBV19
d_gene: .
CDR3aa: CASSLKTGGANQPQHF
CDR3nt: TGTGCCAGTAGTCTAAAGACAGGAGGGGCCAATCAGCCCCAGCATTTT

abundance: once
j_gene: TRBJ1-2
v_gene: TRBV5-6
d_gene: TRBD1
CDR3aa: CASSHDRAYGYTF
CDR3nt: TGTGCCAGCAGCCACGACAGGGCGTATGGCTACACCTTC

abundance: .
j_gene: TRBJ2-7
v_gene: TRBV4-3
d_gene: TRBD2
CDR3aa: CASSQEVGLAGAYEQYF
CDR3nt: TGCGCCAGCAGCCAAGAAGTCGGGCTAGCGGGGGCCTACGAGCAGTACTTC

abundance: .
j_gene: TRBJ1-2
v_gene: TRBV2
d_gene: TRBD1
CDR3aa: CASRDEPGTGNGYTF
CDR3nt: TGTGCCAGCAGAGATGAACCCGGGACAGGGAATGGCTACACCTTC

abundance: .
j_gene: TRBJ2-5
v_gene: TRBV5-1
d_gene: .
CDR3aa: CASSESQETQYF
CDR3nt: TGCGCCAGCAGCGAAAGCCAAGAGACCCAGTACTTC